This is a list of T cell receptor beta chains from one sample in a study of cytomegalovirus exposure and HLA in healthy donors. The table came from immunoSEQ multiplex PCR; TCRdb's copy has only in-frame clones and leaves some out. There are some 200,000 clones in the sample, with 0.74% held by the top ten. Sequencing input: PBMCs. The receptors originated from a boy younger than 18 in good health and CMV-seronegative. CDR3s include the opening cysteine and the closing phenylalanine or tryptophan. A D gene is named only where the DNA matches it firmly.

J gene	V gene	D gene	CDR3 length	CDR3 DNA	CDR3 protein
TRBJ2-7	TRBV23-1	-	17	TGCGCCAGCAGCCCCCGGGGGAGTGGGACTGTCTCCTACGAGCAGTACTTC	CASSPRGSGTVSYEQYF
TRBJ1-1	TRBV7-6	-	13	TGTGCCAGCAGCTTTAGTGGGGCCACTGAAGCTTTCTTT	CASSFSGATEAFF
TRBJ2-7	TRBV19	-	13	TGTGCCAGTAGTTTACAGGGAAGGGCCGAGCAGTACTTC	CASSLQGRAEQYF
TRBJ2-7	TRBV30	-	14	TGTGCCTGGGACCACACGGGGGGCCTCTACGAGCAGTACTTC	CAWDHTGGLYEQYF
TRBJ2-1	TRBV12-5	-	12	TGTGCTAGTGGGGGCCAGGGGGGTGAGCAGTTCTTC	CASGGQGGEQFF
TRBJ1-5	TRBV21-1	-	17	TGTGCCAGCAGCCCCAAAACAGGGGGCAAGGGCAATCAGCCCCAGCATTTT	CASSPKTGGKGNQPQHF
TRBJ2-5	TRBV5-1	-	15	TGCGCCAGCAGCCAATTGGCGGACTTCCAAGAGACCCAGTACTTC	CASSQLADFQETQYF
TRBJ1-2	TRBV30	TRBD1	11	TGTGCCTGGGGGACAGGGGGGGGCTACACCTTC	CAWGTGGGYTF
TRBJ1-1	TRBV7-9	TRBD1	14	TGTGCCAGCAGCTTAGAAGTGGACAGGGCTGAAGCTTTCTTT	CASSLEVDRAEAFF
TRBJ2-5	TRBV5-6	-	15	TGTGCCAGCAGCTTGGTTGGGCCGAACCAAGAGACCCAGTACTTC	CASSLVGPNQETQYF
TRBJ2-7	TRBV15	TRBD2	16	TGTGCCACCAGCAGAGATCCCGGCCCTCGGGGGGACGAGCAGTACTTC	CATSRDPGPRGDEQYF
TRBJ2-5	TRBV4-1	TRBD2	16	TGCGCCAGCAGCCAAGGGAGCAGCGGGGAGGGAGAGACCCAGTACTTC	CASSQGSSGEGETQYF
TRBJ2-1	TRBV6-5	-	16	TGTGCCAGCAGTTCCGGTGTGGGCAGGGGAGACAATGAGCAGTTCTTC	CASSSGVGRGDNEQFF
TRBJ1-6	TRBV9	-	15	TGTGCCAGCAGCCCCCTCGGGAAGGGTGATTCACCCCTCCACTTT	CASSPLGKGDSPLHF
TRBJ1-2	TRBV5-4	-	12	TGTGCCAGCAGGCCGAACGAGGGAGGCTACACCTTC	CASRPNEGGYTF
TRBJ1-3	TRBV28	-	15	TGTGCCAGCAGAGTCGGGGTTCTCTCTGGAAACACCATATATTTT	CASRVGVLSGNTIYF
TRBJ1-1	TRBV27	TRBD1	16	TGTGCCAGCAGTTTTCGGACAGGGGGCGGGAAGACTGAAGCTTTCTTT	CASSFRTGGGKTEAFF
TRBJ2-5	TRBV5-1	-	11	TGCGCCAGCGCGACGGGAGAGACCCAGTACTTC	CASATGETQYF
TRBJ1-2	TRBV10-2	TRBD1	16	TGCGCCAGCAGTGAGGGGGGGACAGGGGTCCTCTATGGCTACACCTTC	CASSEGGTGVLYGYTF
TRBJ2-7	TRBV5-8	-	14	TGTGCCAGCAGCATTACACCCGTCTCCTACGAGCAGTACTTC	CASSITPVSYEQYF
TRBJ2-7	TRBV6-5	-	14	TGTGCCAGCAGTTCAGACAGGTTCGACTACGAGCAGTACTTC	CASSSDRFDYEQYF
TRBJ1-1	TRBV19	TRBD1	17	TGTGCCAGTATCGAGAGGTACCCGACAGGGATCAACACTGAAGCTTTCTTT	CASIERYPTGINTEAFF
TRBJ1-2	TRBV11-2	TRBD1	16	TGTGCCAGCAGCTTAGAGACAGGGGTTGCTAACTATGGCTACACCTTC	CASSLETGVANYGYTF
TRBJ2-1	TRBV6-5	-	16	TGTGCCAGCAGTTACCTGACAGGCTATACTGGGAATGAGCAGTTCTTC	CASSYLTGYTGNEQFF
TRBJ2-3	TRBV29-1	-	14	TGCAGCGTTGAGCGGAGGGACGGGTCAGATACGCAGTATTTT	CSVERRDGSDTQYF
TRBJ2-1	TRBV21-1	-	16	TGTGCCAGCAGCCCCCGACTAGCGGGGGGTCTAGATGAGCAGTTCTTC	CASSPRLAGGLDEQFF
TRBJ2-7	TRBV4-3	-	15	TGCGCCAGCAGCCAAGACCGAGATGGCTCCTACGAGCAGTACTTC	CASSQDRDGSYEQYF
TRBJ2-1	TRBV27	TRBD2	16	TGTGCCAGCGTAAGGACTAGCGGCCTCCCCTACAATGAGCAGTTCTTC	CASVRTSGLPYNEQFF
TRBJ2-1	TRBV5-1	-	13	TGCGCCAGCAGACCGGGGGTACCGGGTGAGCAGTTCTTC	CASRPGVPGEQFF
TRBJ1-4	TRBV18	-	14	TGTGCCAGCTCACCACCCCCCGGTAATGAAAAACTGTTTTTT	CASSPPPGNEKLFF
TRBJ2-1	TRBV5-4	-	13	TGTGCCAGCAGCGTAGGGGGGGGGCATGAGCAGTTCTTC	CASSVGGGHEQFF
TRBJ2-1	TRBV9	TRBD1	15	TGTGCCAGCAGCGTAGATGGACAGGGAATCGATGAGCAGTTCTTC	CASSVDGQGIDEQFF
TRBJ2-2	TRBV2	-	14	TGTGCCAGCAGTGGCCAGGGGAAGAGCGGGGAGCTGTTTTTT	CASSGQGKSGELFF
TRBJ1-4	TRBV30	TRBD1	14	TGTGCCTGGAATTCGGGACAGTCTAATGAAAAACTGTTTTTT	CAWNSGQSNEKLFF
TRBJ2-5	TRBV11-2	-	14	TGTGCCAGCAGCTCAGGCGGGTCTCAAGAGACCCAGTACTTC	CASSSGGSQETQYF
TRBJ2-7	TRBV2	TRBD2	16	TGTGCCAGCAGCCCCCTGGCTGCGGGGGGTACCTACGAGCAGTACTTC	CASSPLAAGGTYEQYF
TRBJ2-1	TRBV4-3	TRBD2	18	TGCGCCAGCAGCCAAGGGTTAGCGGGGGCCGGATCCTACAATGAGCAGTTCTTC	CASSQGLAGAGSYNEQFF
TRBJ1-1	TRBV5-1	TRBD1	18	TGCGCCAGCAGCCGCGCGAGGGGGCAGCTACAAGTGAACACTGAAGCTTTCTTT	CASSRARGQLQVNTEAFF
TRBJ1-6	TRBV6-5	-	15	TGTGCCAGCAGTTACTGGGGGGGCTATAATTCACCCCTCCACTTT	CASSYWGGYNSPLHF
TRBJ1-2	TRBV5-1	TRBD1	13	TGCGCCAGCAGCTCGACAGGGCGCGATGGCTACACCTTC	CASSSTGRDGYTF
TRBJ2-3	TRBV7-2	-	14	TGTGCCAGCAGCTTAGGACTCAGCACAGATACGCAGTATTTT	CASSLGLSTDTQYF
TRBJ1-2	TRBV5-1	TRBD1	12	TGCGCCAGCAGCCGGACAGGGAACGGCTACACCTTC	CASSRTGNGYTF
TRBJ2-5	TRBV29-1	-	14	TGCAGCGTTGATGACAGAGACGTTCAAGAGACCCAGTACTTC	CSVDDRDVQETQYF
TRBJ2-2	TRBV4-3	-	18	TGCGCCAGCAGCCAAGCCGGACTGCCAAATACTTACACCGGGGAGCTGTTTTTT	CASSQAGLPNTYTGELFF
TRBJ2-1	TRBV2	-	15	TGTGCCAGCAGTACCCTAGACAGGCCATACAATGAGCAGTTCTTC	CASSTLDRPYNEQFF
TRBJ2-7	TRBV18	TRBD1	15	TGTGCCAGCTCACCGATGGGGACAGGGGGCGACGAGCAGTACTTC	CASSPMGTGGDEQYF
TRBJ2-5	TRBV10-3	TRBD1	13	TGTGCCATCAGGCCCCGGGACAGCGAGACCCAGTACTTC	CAIRPRDSETQYF
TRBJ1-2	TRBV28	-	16	TGTGCCAGCAGCCCCCCGCAGGGTTACGCTAACTATGGCTACACCTTC	CASSPPQGYANYGYTF